Described below is a single T cell receptor beta chain sequence and its context. The data are from a study of blood T cell repertoires in COVID-19. The wider study: Researchers got acute and convalescent COVID-19 samples from the United States, Italy and Spain.

Using immunoSEQ multiplex PCR, the repertoire was profiled, and TCRdb retains in-frame clones only, with some absent. The sample records hundreds of thousands of clones, around nine tenths being singletons. The sequenced sample consisted of PBMCs or T cells enriched from blood (not recorded which). This sequence originates from a woman aged 50 to 60 who had recovered from COVID-19.

The CDR3 here is CASSVGDSGANVLTF. CDR3 sequence (DNA): TGTGCCAGCAGCGTCGGTGATTCTGGGGCCAACGTCCTGACTTTC. The chain employs TRBV9 and TRBJ2-6; D gene unclear. V gave up 2 bases and J gave up 1 base, with 7 bases separating them. This CDR3 region has 15 residues. Germline V gene lookup returns CDR1 SGDLS and CDR2 YYNGEE.